A selection of T cell receptor beta chains follows, all from one sample in a study of CD4+ T cells in melanoma. The table came from immunoSEQ multiplex PCR; TCRdb's copy has only in-frame clones and leaves some out. This table has over 14,000 clones, less than 65% appearing once. The sample was cells from a culture (not recorded whether cultured in vitro). All receptors come from a human donor with melanoma. CDR3s include the opening cysteine and the closing phenylalanine or tryptophan. D genes are given only for firm matches. Not every row has a clone size; where given, it reads once, few, many or a size class.

j_call d_call v_call clone_size cdr3_aa cdr3_nt
TRBJ2-7 TRBD2 TRBV19 - CASSIGGGFEQYF TGTGCCAGTAGTATAGGGGGGGGGTTCGAGCAGTACTTC
TRBJ2-1 - TRBV5-1 - CASSLKGRNNEQFF TGCGCCAGCAGCTTGAAAGGCCGAAACAATGAGCAGTTCTTC
TRBJ2-3 TRBD1 TRBV5-1 once CASSRQGAEVDTQYF TGCGCCAGCAGCCGTCAGGGGGCTGAAGTAGATACGCAGTATTTT
TRBJ2-5 TRBD1 TRBV5-1 - CASSTSQGAQETQYF TGCGCCAGCAGCACTTCCCAGGGGGCCCAAGAGACCCAGTACTTC
TRBJ2-3 TRBD1 TRBV7-2 few CASSLSWGQGYF TGTGCCAGCAGCTTATCGTGGGGACAGGGGTATTTT
TRBJ2-2 - TRBV6-5 few CASSPRVRRELFF TGTGCCAGCAGCCCCCGGGTGAGGCGGGAGCTGTTTTTT
TRBJ2-1 TRBD1 TRBV5-1 - CASSFRDRLLEQFF TGCGCCAGCAGCTTCCGGGACAGGCTCTTAGAGCAGTTCTTC
TRBJ2-2 TRBD1 TRBV6-1 - CASRTGTANTGELFF TGTGCCAGCAGGACCGGGACAGCGAACACCGGGGAGCTGTTTTTT
TRBJ2-5 - TRBV6-1 - CASIHLPQETQYF TGTGCCAGCATCCACCTGCCCCAAGAGACCCAGTACTTC
TRBJ2-2 - TRBV5-7 - CASSQTGELFF TGTGCCAGCAGTCAAACCGGGGAGCTGTTTTTT
TRBJ1-5 - TRBV5-4 few CASSSQGQPQHF TGTGCCAGCAGCTCCCAAGGGCAGCCCCAGCATTTT
TRBJ2-7 - TRBV9 few CASSVDTTTEQYF TGTGCCAGCAGCGTAGATACAACCACCGAGCAGTACTTC
TRBJ2-7 - TRBV7-3 once CASSLGPGAAYEQYF TGTGCCAGCAGCTTGGGGCCTGGGGCAGCCTACGAGCAGTACTTC
TRBJ1-2 - TRBV7-2 - CASSLTRSDPYGYTF TGTGCCAGCAGCTTAACTAGGTCGGACCCGTATGGCTACACCTTC
TRBJ1-6 TRBD1 TRBV4-2 - CASSQSGQGNSPLHF TGTGCCAGCAGCCAATCGGGACAGGGCAATTCACCCCTCCACTTT
TRBJ1-2 TRBD1 TRBV11-2 - CASSLGTGEGYTF TGTGCCAGCAGCTTAGGGACAGGGGAGGGCTACACCTTC
TRBJ1-1 - TRBV14 few CASSSNRAQLAFF TGTGCCAGCAGCTCCAACAGGGCCCAGTTGGCTTTCTTT
TRBJ2-1 - TRBV11-3 - CASSLRSNEQFF TGTGCCAGCAGCCTACGCTCTAATGAGCAGTTCTTC